This TCR beta chain came from a study of T-cell reconstitution after alpha-beta-depleted transplantation in children. Germline assignment: CDR1 KGHSH and CDR2 LQKENI. The V and J ends lost 0 bases and 10 bases respectively, with 13 bases between them. The CDR3 has 15 residues. It was with unique molecular identifiers that the TCRbeta library was prepared. Each CDR3 protein is one row after TCRdb ran MiXCR on the PCR reads. The table shows around 78,000 distinct CDR3 sequences, with 6% to 8.5% occurring only once. At least ten counts were recorded for this clonotype. The TCR was taken from a human donor who donated a stem cell graft to a child with acute lymphoblastic leukemia. J is TRBJ1-6 and V is TRBV18, with a tentative D call TRBD1 (5 bases). Sequences were derived from PBMCs from the stem cell graft donor, sampled from the stem cell graft. The CDR3: CASSPPSRENSPLHF. The DNA of the CDR3 is TGTGCCAGCTCACCACCCAGCAGGGAGAACTCACCCCTCCACTTT.